Listed below are T cell receptor beta chains from one sample, sequenced in a study of CD8 T cells in Susac syndrome. One entry per CDR3 protein results from TCRdb running MiXCR on the immunoSEQ multiplex PCR reads. The repertoire holds more than 95,000 distinct CDR3 sequences, with more than 90% as singletons. Material for sequencing was CD8+ T cells from PBMCs. Receptors were obtained from a human donor with Susac syndrome. Each CDR3 is given with its conserved first and last residue.

TRBV7-9	TRBJ2-1	CASSHSGTGAEQFF
TRBV3-1	TRBJ2-7	CASSQEIPSGISSYEQYF
TRBV4-2	TRBJ2-7	CASSSGKGLAGNYEQYF
TRBV20-1	TRBJ2-7	CSARDLAGDMVQYF
TRBV5-6	TRBJ2-5	CASSSGLEQETQYF
TRBV12-3/TRBV12-4	TRBJ1-1	CASSIGQGWRAFF
TRBV9	TRBJ2-3	CASSVEAGPQDTQYF
TRBV5-1	TRBJ1-3	CASSSSGGNSGNTIYF
TRBV6-5	TRBJ1-1	CASSYTDRVNTEAFF
TRBV27	TRBJ2-7	CASSLWADSYEQYF
TRBV29-1	TRBJ1-2	CSADKVSRDYGYTF
TRBV7-9	TRBJ2-5	CASSSLTSGPDF
TRBV12-3/TRBV12-4	TRBJ2-7	CASSTPRPHEQYF
TRBV2	TRBJ1-5	CASIEGEGLSNQPQHF
TRBV13	TRBJ1-1	CASSNSDTFMNTEAFF
TRBV7-9	TRBJ1-1	CASSLVVGSNTEAFF
TRBV6-5	TRBJ2-7	CASSYSSSYEQYF
TRBV21-1	TRBJ2-1	CASSKVEEPQEQFF
TRBV5-6	TRBJ2-7	CASSLGHYEQYF
TRBV19	TRBJ2-2	CASSIVGNTGELFF
TRBV19	TRBJ1-4	CASSIAEGQIATNEKLFF
TRBV27	TRBJ1-3	CASSPSWNSAGNTIYF
TRBV6-1	TRBJ1-1	CASSERAYTEAFF
TRBV19	TRBJ1-1	CASSIPGTEAFF
TRBV18	TRBJ1-4	CASSPGDHKKLFF
TRBV7-8	TRBJ1-5	CASSNHRGRTSNQPQHF
TRBV12-3/TRBV12-4	TRBJ2-7	CASSPGGSLWEQYF
TRBV7-3	TRBJ2-3	CASSASPPPDTQYF
TRBV27	TRBJ1-3	CASSSGNSGNTIYF
TRBV5-4	TRBJ2-7	CASSLNAGSYEQYF
TRBV28	TRBJ2-1	CASSQGLSSYNEQFF
TRBV3-1	TRBJ2-2	CASSQVGAANTGELFF
TRBV29-1	TRBJ2-7	CSVRTGAGYEQYF
TRBV6-5	TRBJ2-7	CASRAPGGYEQYF
TRBV30	TRBJ1-1	CAWTWGNTEAFF
TRBV13	TRBJ2-6	CASSLDSPDSGANVLTF
TRBV12-3/TRBV12-4	TRBJ2-5	CASSLVAIQETQYF
TRBV20-1	TRBJ2-5	CSAEGIGDGETQYF
TRBV6-5	TRBJ2-7	CASRSGGWYEQYF
TRBV7-9	TRBJ2-7	CASSGLSYEQYF
TRBV3-1	TRBJ2-1	CASSFAGTGGWQFF
TRBV9	TRBJ1-3	CASSVDGTAGNTIYF
TRBV15	TRBJ1-1	CATSRAPVLDTEAFF
TRBV7-3	TRBJ2-3	CASSHPTSGDTDTQYF
TRBV4-1	TRBJ1-1	CASSQDPLKGTWEAFF
TRBV2	TRBJ2-5	CASSEARGGRETQYF
TRBV14	TRBJ2-7	CASSQDSWGRSYEQYF
TRBV9	TRBJ1-1	CASSVGGGGGTEAFF
TRBV4-2	TRBJ1-3	CASSQEVGTGGNTIYF
TRBV30	TRBJ2-3	CAWSVGQLTTDTQYF
TRBV4-3	TRBJ2-2	CASSPSGRYTGELFF
TRBV25-1	TRBJ2-1	CASGRGRQRAYNEQFF
TRBV18	TRBJ2-3	CASSPLERGTDTQYF
TRBV11-2	TRBJ2-3	CASSFDAGGTDTQYF
TRBV15	TRBJ2-1	CATSRGGLPWQFF
TRBV6-1	TRBJ1-2	CASVGRTSAYGYTF
TRBV30	TRBJ2-1	CAWSAGAEFNEQFF
TRBV9	TRBJ2-1	CASSGFGGLSYNEQFF
TRBV7-8	TRBJ2-1	CASSSRTGYNEQFF
TRBV4-2	TRBJ2-1	CASSQDREQFF